This TCR beta chain was obtained from a study of cytomegalovirus exposure and HLA in healthy donors. About this clone: The antigen is undetermined.

Overall study results and limits: It was only CMV serostatus that was available as immune exposure information. A later analysis, which compared TCR beta chains of equal frequency, found the HLA-associated ones more clonally expanded. High specificity and sensitivity for cytomegalovirus status were reported for the classifier.

PCR used 60 Vbeta primers and 13 Jbeta primers. Sequencing used immunoSEQ multiplex PCR; TCRdb keeps in-frame clones, though not all of them. Of some 190,000 clones detected, roughly three quarters appear once; the ten largest clones hold more than 1.5%. Nominally healthy donors were sampled, though unrecorded immune exposures were likely. Germline loops: CDR1 SGHRS, CDR2 YFSETQ. Trimming took off 2 bases at V and 6 bases at J, with 19 bases between the two ends. This CDR3 spans 16 amino acids. The TCR originated in a woman in her fifties or sixties in good health and CMV-seronegative. The material sequenced was PBMCs. This chain uses TRBV5-1 with TRBJ2-3, with a weak D call TRBD2 (6 bases). Here the CDR3 DNA reads TGCGCCAGCAGCTTTTGGGCTAGCGAACCCACGGATACGCAGTATTTT. Its translation is CASSFWASEPTDTQYF.